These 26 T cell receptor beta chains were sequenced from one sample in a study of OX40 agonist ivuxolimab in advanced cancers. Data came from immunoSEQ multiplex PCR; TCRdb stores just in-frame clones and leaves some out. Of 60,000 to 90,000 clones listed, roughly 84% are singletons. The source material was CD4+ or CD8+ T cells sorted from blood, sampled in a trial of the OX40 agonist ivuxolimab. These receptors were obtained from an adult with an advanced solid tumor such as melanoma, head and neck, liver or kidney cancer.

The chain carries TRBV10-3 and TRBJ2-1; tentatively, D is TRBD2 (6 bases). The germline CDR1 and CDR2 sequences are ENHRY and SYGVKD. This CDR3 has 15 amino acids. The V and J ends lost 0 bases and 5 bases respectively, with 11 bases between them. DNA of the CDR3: TGTGCCATCAGTGAGTCGATGGGGGGAAACAATGAGCAGTTCTTC. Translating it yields CAISESMGGNNEQFF.

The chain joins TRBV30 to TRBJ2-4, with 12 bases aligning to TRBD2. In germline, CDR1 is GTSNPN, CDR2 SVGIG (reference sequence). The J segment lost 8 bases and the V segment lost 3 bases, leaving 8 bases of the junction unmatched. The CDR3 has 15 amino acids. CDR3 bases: TGTGCCTGGAGCGAACTAGCGGGAGGTGGACACATTCAGTACTTC. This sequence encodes CAWSELAGGGHIQYF.

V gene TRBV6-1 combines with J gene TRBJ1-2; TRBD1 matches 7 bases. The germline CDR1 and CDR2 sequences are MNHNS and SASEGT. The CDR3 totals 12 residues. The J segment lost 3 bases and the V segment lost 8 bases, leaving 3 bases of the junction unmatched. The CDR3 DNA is TGTGCCAGCCAGGGGGATGACTATGGCTACACCTTC. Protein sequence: CASQGDDYGYTF.

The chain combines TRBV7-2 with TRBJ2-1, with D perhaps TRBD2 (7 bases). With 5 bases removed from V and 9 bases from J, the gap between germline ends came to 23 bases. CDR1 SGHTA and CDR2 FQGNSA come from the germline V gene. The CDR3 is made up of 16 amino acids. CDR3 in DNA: TGTGCCAGCAGCCCCGTAGGGGGGAGGGGGAAGCCTGAGCAGTTCTTC. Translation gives CASSPVGGRGKPEQFF.

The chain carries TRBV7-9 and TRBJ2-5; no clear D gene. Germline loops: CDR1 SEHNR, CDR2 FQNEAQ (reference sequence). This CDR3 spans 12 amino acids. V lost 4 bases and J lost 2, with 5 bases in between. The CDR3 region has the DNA TGTGCCAGCAGCTCGAAACAAGAGACCCAGTACTTC. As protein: CASSSKQETQYF.

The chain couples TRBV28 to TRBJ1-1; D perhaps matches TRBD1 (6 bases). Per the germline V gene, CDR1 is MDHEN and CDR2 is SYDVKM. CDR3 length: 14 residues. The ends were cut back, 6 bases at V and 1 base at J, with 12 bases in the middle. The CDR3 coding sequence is TGTGCCAGCAGAACACAGGGCCCGAACACTGAAGCTTTCTTT. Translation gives CASRTQGPNTEAFF. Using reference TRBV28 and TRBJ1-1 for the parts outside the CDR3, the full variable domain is DVKVTQSSRYLVKRTGEKVFLECVQDMDHENMFWYRQDPGLGLRLIYFSYDVKMKEKGDIPEGYSVSREKKERFSLILESASTNQTSMYLCASRTQGPNTEAFFGQGTRLTVV.

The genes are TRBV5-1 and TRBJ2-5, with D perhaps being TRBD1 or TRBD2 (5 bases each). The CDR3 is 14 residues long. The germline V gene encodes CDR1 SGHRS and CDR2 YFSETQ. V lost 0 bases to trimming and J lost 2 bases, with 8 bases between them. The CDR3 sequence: CASSLGGEQETQYF. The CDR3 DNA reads TGCGCCAGCAGCTTGGGAGGGGAGCAAGAGACCCAGTACTTC. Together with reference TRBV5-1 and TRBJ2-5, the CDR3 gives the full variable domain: KAGVTQTPRYLIKTRGQQVTLSCSPISGHRSVSWYQQTPGQGLQFLFEYFSETQRNKGNFPGRFSGRQFSNSRSEMNVSTLELGDSALYLCASSLGGEQETQYFGPGTRLLVL.

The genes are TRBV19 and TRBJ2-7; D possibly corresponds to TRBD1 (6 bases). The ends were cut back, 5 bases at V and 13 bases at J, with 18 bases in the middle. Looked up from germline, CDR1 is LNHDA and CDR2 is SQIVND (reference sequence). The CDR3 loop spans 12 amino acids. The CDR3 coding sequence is TGTGCCAGTAGTGATACAGGGCACCCGCGATACTTC. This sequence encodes CASSDTGHPRYF.

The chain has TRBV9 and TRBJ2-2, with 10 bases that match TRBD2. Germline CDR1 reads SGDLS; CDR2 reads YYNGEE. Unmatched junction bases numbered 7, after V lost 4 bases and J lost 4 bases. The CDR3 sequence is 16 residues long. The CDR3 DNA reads TGTGCCAGCAGCCCCGCCGGGACTAGCGCCACCGGGGAGCTGTTTTTT. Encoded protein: CASSPAGTSATGELFF.

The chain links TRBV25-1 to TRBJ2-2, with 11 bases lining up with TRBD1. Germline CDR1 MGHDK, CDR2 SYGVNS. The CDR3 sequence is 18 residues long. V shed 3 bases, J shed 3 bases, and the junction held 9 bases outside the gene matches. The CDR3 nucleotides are TGTGCCAGCAGTGACCCGTACCCGGGACAGGGGGACACCGGGGAGCTGTTTTTT. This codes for CASSDPYPGQGDTGELFF.

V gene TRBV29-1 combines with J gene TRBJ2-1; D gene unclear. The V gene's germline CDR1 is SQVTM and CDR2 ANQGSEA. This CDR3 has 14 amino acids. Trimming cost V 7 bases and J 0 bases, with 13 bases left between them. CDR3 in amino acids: CSGRVQSSYNEQFF. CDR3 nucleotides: TGCAGCGGCCGGGTCCAAAGCTCCTACAATGAGCAGTTCTTC.

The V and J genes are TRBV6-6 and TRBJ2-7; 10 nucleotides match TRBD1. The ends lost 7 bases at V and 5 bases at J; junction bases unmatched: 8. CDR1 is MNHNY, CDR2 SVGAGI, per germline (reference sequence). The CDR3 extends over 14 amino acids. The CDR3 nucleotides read TGTGCCAGCAAATCTTCCGGGACAGGGGACGAGCAGTACTTC. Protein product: CASKSSGTGDEQYF.

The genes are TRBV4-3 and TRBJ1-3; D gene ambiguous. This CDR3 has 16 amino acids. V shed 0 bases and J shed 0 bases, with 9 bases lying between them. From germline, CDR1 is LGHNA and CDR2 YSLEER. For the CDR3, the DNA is TGCGCCAGCAGCCAAGATTACGGGAGCTCTGGAAACACCATATATTTT. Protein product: CASSQDYGSSGNTIYF.

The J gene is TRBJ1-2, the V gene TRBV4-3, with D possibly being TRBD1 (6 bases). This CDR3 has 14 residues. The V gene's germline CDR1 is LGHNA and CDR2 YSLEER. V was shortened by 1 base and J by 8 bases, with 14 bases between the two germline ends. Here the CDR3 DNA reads TGCGCCAGCAGCCAAGTTGCCAGGGGATACGGCTACACCTTC. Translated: CASSQVARGYGYTF.

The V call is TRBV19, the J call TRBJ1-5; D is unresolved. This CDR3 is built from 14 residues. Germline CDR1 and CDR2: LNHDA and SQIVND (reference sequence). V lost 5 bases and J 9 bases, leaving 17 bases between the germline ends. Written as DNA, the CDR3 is TGTGCCAGTAGTCCCTGGACGGGAATCCTGCCCCAGCATTTT. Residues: CASSPWTGILPQHF.

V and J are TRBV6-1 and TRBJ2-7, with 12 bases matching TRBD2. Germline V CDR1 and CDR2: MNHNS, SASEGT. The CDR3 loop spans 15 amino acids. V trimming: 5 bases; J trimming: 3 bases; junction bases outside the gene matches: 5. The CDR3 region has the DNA TGTGCCAGCAGTATCACGACTAGCGGGAGCTACGAGCAGTACTTC. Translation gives CASSITTSGSYEQYF.

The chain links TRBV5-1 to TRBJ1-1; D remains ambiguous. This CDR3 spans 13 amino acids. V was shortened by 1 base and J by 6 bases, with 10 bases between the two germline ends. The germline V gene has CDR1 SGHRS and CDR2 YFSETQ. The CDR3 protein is CASSLIDLSEAFF. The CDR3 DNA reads TGCGCCAGCAGCTTGATAGATCTCTCTGAAGCTTTCTTT.

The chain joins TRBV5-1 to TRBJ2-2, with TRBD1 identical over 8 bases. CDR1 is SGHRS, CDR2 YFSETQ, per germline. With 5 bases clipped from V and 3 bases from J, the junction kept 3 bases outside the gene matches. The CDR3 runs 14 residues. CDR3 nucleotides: TGCGCCAGCAGGGGGACAGGCTACACCGGGGAGCTGTTTTTT. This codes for CASRGTGYTGELFF.

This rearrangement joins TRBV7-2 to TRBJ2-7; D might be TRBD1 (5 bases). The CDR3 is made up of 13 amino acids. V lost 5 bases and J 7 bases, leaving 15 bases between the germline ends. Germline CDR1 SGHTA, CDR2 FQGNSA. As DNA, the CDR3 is TGTGCCAGCAGCCCAGCGAATAAGGGGGAGCAGTACTTC. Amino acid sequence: CASSPANKGEQYF.

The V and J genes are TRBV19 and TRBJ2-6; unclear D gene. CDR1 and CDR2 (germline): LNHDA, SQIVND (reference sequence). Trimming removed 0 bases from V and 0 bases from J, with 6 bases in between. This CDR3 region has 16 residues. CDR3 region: CASSIDVLSGANVLTF. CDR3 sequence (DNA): TGTGCCAGTAGTATAGATGTTCTCTCTGGGGCCAACGTCCTGACTTTC. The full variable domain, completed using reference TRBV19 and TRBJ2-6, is DGGITQSPKYLFRKEGQNVTLSCEQNLNHDAMYWYRQDPGQGLRLIYYSQIVNDFQKGDIAEGYSVSREKKESFPLTVTSAQKNPTAFYLCASSIDVLSGANVLTFGAGSRLTVL.

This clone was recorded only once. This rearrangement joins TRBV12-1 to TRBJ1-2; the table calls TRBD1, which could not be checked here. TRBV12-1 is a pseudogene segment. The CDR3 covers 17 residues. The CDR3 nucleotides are TGTGCCAGCAGCTTTATTAAATGTCTGCAGAACAGGTATGGCTACACCTTC. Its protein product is CASSFIKCLQNRYGYTF.

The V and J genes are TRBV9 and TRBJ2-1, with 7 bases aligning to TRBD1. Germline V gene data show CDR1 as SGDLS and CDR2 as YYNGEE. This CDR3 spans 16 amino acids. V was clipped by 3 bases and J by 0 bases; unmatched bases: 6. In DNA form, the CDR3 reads TGTGCCAGCAGCGCCGAGGGGGCCCACTCCTACAATGAGCAGTTCTTC. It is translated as CASSAEGAHSYNEQFF.

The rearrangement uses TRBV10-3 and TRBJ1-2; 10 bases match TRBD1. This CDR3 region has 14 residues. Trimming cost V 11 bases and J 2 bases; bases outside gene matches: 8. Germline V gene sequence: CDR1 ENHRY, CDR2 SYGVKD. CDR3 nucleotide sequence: TGTGCCGTCCGCCGGGGACAGGGGAACTATGGCTACACCTTC. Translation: CAVRRGQGNYGYTF.

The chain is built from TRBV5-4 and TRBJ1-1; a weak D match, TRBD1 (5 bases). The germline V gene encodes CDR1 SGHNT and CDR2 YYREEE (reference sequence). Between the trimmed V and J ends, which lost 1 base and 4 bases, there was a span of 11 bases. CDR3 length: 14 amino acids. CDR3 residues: CASSLFGGVTEAFF. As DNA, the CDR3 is TGTGCCAGCAGCTTGTTTGGGGGAGTCACTGAAGCTTTCTTT.

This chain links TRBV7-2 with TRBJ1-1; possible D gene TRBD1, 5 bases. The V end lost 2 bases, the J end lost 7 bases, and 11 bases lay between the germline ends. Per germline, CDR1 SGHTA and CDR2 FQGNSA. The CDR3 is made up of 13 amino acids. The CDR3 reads CASSLQPGREAFF. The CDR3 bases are TGTGCCAGCAGCTTACAGCCGGGACGTGAAGCTTTCTTT.

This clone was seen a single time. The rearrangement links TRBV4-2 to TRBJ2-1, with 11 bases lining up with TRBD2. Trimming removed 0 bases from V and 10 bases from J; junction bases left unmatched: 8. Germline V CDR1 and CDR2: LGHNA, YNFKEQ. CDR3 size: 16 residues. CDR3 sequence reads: CASSQEILAGVSEQFF. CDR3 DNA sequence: TGTGCCAGCAGCCAAGAAATACTAGCGGGGGTTAGCGAGCAGTTCTTC.